The 29 T cell receptor beta chains given below trace back to one sample, sequenced in a study of patients and donors after allogeneic stem cell transplantation. TCRdb reprocessed the RT-PCR reads with MiXCR, giving one entry per CDR3 protein. The repertoire holds fewer than 180,000 distinct CDR3 sequences, with 30% to 45% as singletons. The sample taken for sequencing was blood, either unsorted or a sorted T cell fraction (not recorded which). These receptors originate from a human donor who was either an allogeneic HSCT recipient or a stem cell or donor lymphocyte infusion donor (not recorded which). It is not recorded whose cells these are; they may come from a transplant donor.

This clonotype has more than one count but fewer than ten. J is TRBJ1-3 and V is TRBV12-3 or TRBV12-4, with D maybe TRBD1 (5 bases). With 7 bases removed from V and 4 bases from J, the gap between germline ends came to 11 bases. The CDR3 is made up of 13 amino acids. CDR3 DNA sequence: TGTGCCAGCAACGGGGGAACCGGAAACACCATATATTTT. Protein sequence: CASNGGTGNTIYF.

This chain uses TRBV9 with TRBJ1-1, with a tentative D call TRBD1 (5 bases). The V and J ends lost 3 bases and 1 base respectively, with 13 bases between them. In germline, CDR1 is SGDLS, CDR2 YYNGEE. This CDR3 region has 15 residues. Written as DNA, the CDR3 is TGTGCCAGCAGCGGGCAGGGTTCCGCGAACACTGAAGCTTTCTTT. Translation: CASSGQGSANTEAFF.

The CDR3 nucleotides read TGCAGTGCTGACAGGGGATCTGGAAACACCATATATTTT. Translated: CSADRGSGNTIYF. The rearrangement links TRBV20-1 to TRBJ1-3; 8 bases are shared with TRBD1. CDR1 and CDR2 (germline): DFQATT, SNEGSKA (reference sequence). The J segment lost 1 base and the V segment lost 5 bases, leaving 1 base of the junction unmatched. CDR3 length equals 13 residues.

V usage is TRBV12-3 or TRBV12-4 and J usage is TRBJ1-2; D is unclear. Trimming removed 3 bases from V and 3 bases from J, with 14 bases in between. This CDR3 has 15 amino acids. Here the CDR3 DNA reads TGTGCCAGCAGTTTTTGGATAGAGGTGGACTATGGCTACACCTTC. Its translation: CASSFWIEVDYGYTF.

The gene calls are TRBV4-2 and TRBJ2-7; D call uncertain. The CDR3 is 13 residues long. Germline CDR1 is LGHNA and CDR2 is YNFKEQ. Between the trimmed V and J ends, which lost 0 bases and 1 base, there was a span of 4 bases. CDR3 region: CASSQEASYEQYF. The CDR3 DNA reads as TGTGCCAGCAGCCAAGAAGCTTCCTACGAGCAGTACTTC.

The V and J genes are TRBV25-1 and TRBJ1-4; D is undetermined. Germline CDR1 is MGHDK and CDR2 is SYGVNS. V lost 5 bases to trimming and J lost 4 bases, with 2 bases between them. There are 11 residues in the CDR3. CDR3 amino acids: CASSFNEKLFF. The CDR3 nucleotides read TGTGCCAGCAGTTTTAATGAAAAACTGTTTTTT.

This clonotype was observed a handful of times. V usage is TRBV12-3 or TRBV12-4 and J usage is TRBJ1-1, with a weak D call TRBD1 (5 bases). The CDR3 totals 15 residues. The V end was cut by 5 bases, the J end by 1 base, with 14 bases between. The CDR3 reads CASSPRRQPNTEAFF. DNA of the CDR3: TGTGCCAGCAGTCCGCGAAGACAGCCGAACACTGAAGCTTTCTTT.

The V and J genes are TRBV6-1 and TRBJ2-1; D possibly corresponds to TRBD2 (6 bases). This CDR3 spans 16 amino acids. V lost 5 bases and J 0 bases, leaving 14 bases between the germline ends. The V gene's germline CDR1 is MNHNS and CDR2 SASEGT. CDR3 protein: CASSPGQGGSYNEQFF. DNA of the CDR3: TGTGCCAGCAGTCCTGGGCAGGGAGGCTCCTACAATGAGCAGTTCTTC.

The genes are TRBV18 and TRBJ2-2, with TRBD2 matching 7 bases. This CDR3 has 15 residues. V was clipped by 3 bases and J by 2 bases; unmatched bases: 3. CDR1 is KGHSH, CDR2 LQKENI, per germline. The CDR3 nucleotides are TGTGCCAGCTCACCGAGCGGGGCAAACACCGGGGAGCTGTTTTTT. It translates to CASSPSGANTGELFF. The full variable domain, its missing parts supplied by reference TRBV18 and TRBJ2-2, is NAGVMQNPRHLVRRRGQEARLRCSPMKGHSHVYWYRQLPEEGLKFMVYLQKENIIDESGMPKERFSAEFPKEGPSILRIQQVVRGDSAAYFCASSPSGANTGELFFGEGSRLTVL.

This clonotype appeared a single time. The chain has TRBV9 and TRBJ2-1, with a possible D match to TRBD2 (6 bases). Between the trimmed V and J ends, which lost 1 base and 0 bases, there was a span of 17 bases. The germline V gene has CDR1 SGDLS and CDR2 YYNGEE. The CDR3 extends over 18 amino acids. CDR3 protein: CASSVTPGTRSSYNEQFF. CDR3 DNA: TGTGCCAGCAGCGTAACCCCCGGGACTCGTAGCTCCTACAATGAGCAGTTCTTC.

V usage is TRBV28 and J usage is TRBJ2-4; no firm D call. Trimming removed 5 bases from V and 2 bases from J, with 16 bases in between. From germline, CDR1 is MDHEN and CDR2 SYDVKM. The CDR3 is made up of 16 amino acids. The CDR3 region has the DNA TGTGCCAGCAGTCGACCCCGACCCTTTACCAAAAACATTCAGTACTTC. Protein sequence: CASSRPRPFTKNIQYF. The full variable domain, in which reference TRBV28 and TRBJ2-4 provide the parts outside the CDR3, is DVKVTQSSRYLVKRTGEKVFLECVQDMDHENMFWYRQDPGLGLRLIYFSYDVKMKEKGDIPEGYSVSREKKERFSLILESASTNQTSMYLCASSRPRPFTKNIQYFGAGTRLSVL.

This clonotype was recorded a few times. The rearrangement links TRBV12-3 or TRBV12-4 to TRBJ1-5; 7 bases fit TRBD1. The J segment lost 0 bases and the V segment lost 2 bases, leaving 16 bases of the junction unmatched. This CDR3 comprises 20 residues. Here the CDR3 DNA reads TGTGCCAGCAGTTTAAACCCGACAGGGAGCATGGGTTATAGCAATCAGCCCCAGCATTTT. It specifies CASSLNPTGSMGYSNQPQHF.

This chain links TRBV12-3 or TRBV12-4 with TRBJ1-5; TRBD1 is a possible D gene (5 bases). The germline V and J ends were trimmed by 6 bases and 0 bases, with 12 bases remaining between them. The CDR3 is 15 residues long. This chain's CDR3 is CASRKGTDSNQPQHF. CDR3 DNA: TGTGCCAGCAGAAAGGGGACCGATAGCAATCAGCCCCAGCATTTT.

This rearrangement joins TRBV5-6 to TRBJ2-5; D unresolved. The CDR3 is 14 amino acids. Germline loops: CDR1 SGHDT, CDR2 YYEEEE. Trimming pared 1 base from V and 3 bases from J, leaving 10 bases between. The CDR3 sequence: CASSLTLLEETQYF. The CDR3 coding sequence is TGTGCCAGCAGCTTGACCCTATTAGAAGAGACCCAGTACTTC.

This clonotype was counted between two and nine times. V usage is TRBV20-1 and J usage is TRBJ2-3; TRBD1 is a possible D gene (6 bases). CDR3 length equals 14 residues. Germline lookup yields CDR1 DFQATT and CDR2 SNEGSKA (reference sequence). The V gene lost 5 bases and the J gene lost 3 bases, with 15 bases spanning the gap. The CDR3 is CSAPNPQGTDTQYF. The CDR3 DNA follows: TGCAGTGCTCCTAATCCCCAGGGGACAGATACGCAGTATTTT.

The chain has TRBV6-5 and TRBJ1-6; D possibly corresponds to TRBD1 (5 bases). The V gene lost 7 bases and the J gene lost 5 bases, with 9 bases spanning the gap. CDR3 length: 13 residues. In germline, CDR1 is MNHEY, CDR2 SVGAGI. CDR3 nucleotide sequence: TGTGCCAGCACCTGGGGGAATAATTCACCCCTCCACTTT. This sequence encodes CASTWGNNSPLHF.

In its sample, this clonotype was seen a few times. This CDR3 is CASSFRAYNEQFF. The CDR3 DNA sequence: TGCGCCAGCAGCTTTCGAGCTTACAATGAGCAGTTCTTC. The chain uses TRBV5-1 and TRBJ2-1; D is undetermined. The V gene's germline CDR1 is SGHRS and CDR2 YFSETQ. V was trimmed by 2 bases and J by 4 bases, leaving 7 bases between them. This CDR3 has 13 amino acids.

This clonotype came up a few times. Written as DNA, the CDR3 is TGTGCCAGCAGTTTTCGAGGAAACACCATATATTTT. Translation: CASSFRGNTIYF. J is TRBJ1-3 and V is TRBV12-3 or TRBV12-4; D is ambiguous. This CDR3 is 12 amino acids long. Trimming removed 3 bases at V and 4 bases at J, with 4 bases between.

This clonotype appeared a few times. The chain employs TRBV20-1 and TRBJ1-5, with D possibly TRBD1 on 6 matching bases. The CDR3 totals 14 residues. Germline V gene data show CDR1 as DFQATT and CDR2 as SNEGSKA (reference sequence). V dropped 3 bases and J dropped 1 base, with 10 bases sitting between them. This chain's CDR3 is CSASGGRSNQPQHF. DNA for the CDR3: TGCAGTGCTAGCGGGGGGCGCAGCAATCAGCCCCAGCATTTT.

This sequence joins TRBV6-5 and TRBJ1-4; unclear D gene. V lost 1 base and J 8 bases, leaving 11 bases between the germline ends. The CDR3 extends over 14 amino acids. Germline assignment: CDR1 MNHEY and CDR2 SVGAGI. The chain's CDR3 is CASSYFAPGEKLFF. The DNA of the CDR3 is TGTGCCAGCAGTTACTTCGCACCGGGGGAAAAACTGTTTTTT.

V and J are TRBV9 and TRBJ1-6; D is uncertain. The germline V gene has CDR1 SGDLS and CDR2 YYNGEE. This CDR3 contains 15 residues. Trimming left V 0 bases short and J 7 bases short, with 11 bases between. The CDR3 region has the DNA TGTGCCAGCAGCGTAGAGGAGAGGAGGAATTCACCCCTCCACTTT. This translates into CASSVEERRNSPLHF.

The rearrangement links TRBV12-3 or TRBV12-4 to TRBJ1-1; no clear D. V lost 7 bases, J lost 1 base, and 10 bases lay in between. The CDR3 runs to 13 residues. The CDR3, as DNA: TGTGCCAGCAAAGAATCAGGGAACACTGAAGCTTTCTTT. Translating it yields CASKESGNTEAFF.

This clonotype has just a few counts. The gene calls are TRBV19 and TRBJ1-3; D remains unclear. V shed 7 bases and J shed 2 bases, with 18 bases lying between them. The CDR3 loop spans 16 amino acids. Germline CDR1 reads LNHDA; CDR2 reads SQIVND (reference sequence). CDR3 loop: CASIGLGRLTGNTIYF. The CDR3 coding sequence is TGTGCCAGTATCGGCCTGGGGAGGTTGACTGGAAACACCATATATTTT.

The chain employs TRBV4-3 and TRBJ2-7; 7 nucleotides align to TRBD1. In germline, CDR1 is LGHNA, CDR2 YSLEER. The V gene end was trimmed by 3 bases and the J gene end by 3 bases; junction bases not matched to a gene: 8. The CDR3 has 15 residues. CDR3 DNA sequence: TGCGCCAGCAGCCACCGACAGGGTCGAAGCTACGAGCAGTACTTC. Its protein product is CASSHRQGRSYEQYF.

In DNA, the CDR3 is TGTGCCAGCAGTTTTAGCCCAGTAGGCGAGCAGTACGTC. Protein: CASSFSPVGEQYV. This rearrangement joins TRBV12-3 or TRBV12-4 to TRBJ2-7; D gene unclear. This CDR3 has 13 amino acids. Trimming pared 3 bases from V and 6 bases from J, leaving 12 bases between.

The V gene is TRBV9, the J gene TRBJ2-2; TRBD1 matches at 7 bases. The V gene's germline CDR1 is SGDLS and CDR2 YYNGEE. The length of the CDR3 is 13 residues. V trimming: 7 bases; J trimming: 6 bases; junction bases outside the gene matches: 6. The CDR3 DNA reads TGTGCCAGCTCCGACAGGGACGCCGGGGAGCTGTTTTTT. It encodes CASSDRDAGELFF.

The CDR3 sequence is CAREWRGAQETQYF. In nucleotides, the CDR3 is TGTGCCAGAGAGTGGCGGGGGGCCCAAGAGACCCAGTACTTC. This chain uses TRBV6-5 with TRBJ2-5, with 8 bases aligning to TRBD2. In germline, CDR1 is MNHEY, CDR2 SVGAGI. Trimming at V came to 9 bases and at J to 1 base, leaving 7 bases not matched to a gene. The CDR3 runs to 14 residues.

This rearrangement joins TRBV24-1 to TRBJ1-3, with 7 bases matching TRBD1. CDR1 is KGHDR and CDR2 is SFDVKD in the germline V gene. With V trimmed by 3 bases and J by 5 bases, 6 bases remained unmatched. CDR3 length: 15 amino acids. The CDR3 DNA follows: TGTGCCACCAGTGATCCCACAGGGGAGCGAAACACCATATATTTT. As protein: CATSDPTGERNTIYF.

The J gene is TRBJ2-1, the V gene TRBV3-1; 14 bases line up with TRBD2. The CDR3 totals 16 residues. Looked up from germline, CDR1 is LGHDT and CDR2 is YNNKEL (reference sequence). The V gene end was trimmed by 4 bases and the J gene end by 2 bases; junction bases not matched to a gene: 1. CDR3 loop: CASSPGLAGAYNEQFF. Written as DNA, the CDR3 is TGTGCCAGCAGCCCGGGACTAGCGGGGGCCTACAATGAGCAGTTCTTC.